These 3 T cell receptor beta chains were sequenced from one sample in a study of CD8 T cells in ankylosing spondylitis. TCRdb called the 5' RACE reads again in MiXCR, with one record for every CDR3 protein. This table has a few hundred thousand distinct CDR3 sequences, 20% to 25% appearing once. What was sequenced was blood, either unsorted or a sorted T cell fraction (not recorded which). Receptors originate from a male donor with ankylosing spondylitis or in good health (not recorded which).

The sample holds many counts of this clonotype. The genes are TRBV12-3 or TRBV12-4 and TRBJ2-7; TRBD1 is a possible D gene (6 bases). With 5 bases removed from V and 2 bases from J, the gap between germline ends came to 10 bases. This CDR3 is 13 amino acids long. CDR3 bases: TGTGCCAGCAGTCCCGGACAGCCCTACGAGCAGTACTTC. It specifies CASSPGQPYEQYF.

The sample holds a few counts of this clonotype. J is TRBJ2-7 and V is TRBV12-3 or TRBV12-4; D call uncertain. The V end was cut by 7 bases, the J end by 2 bases, with 18 bases between. This CDR3 spans 15 amino acids. The CDR3 DNA reads TGTGCCAGCACCCCCCCTGACAAACCAACCTACGAGCAGTACTTC. This sequence encodes CASTPPDKPTYEQYF.

This clonotype was detected only a few times. The rearrangement links TRBV28 to TRBJ2-1; D tentatively fits TRBD1 or TRBD2 (7 bases each). This CDR3 comprises 15 residues. The V gene lost 1 base and the J gene lost 7 bases, with 14 bases spanning the gap. Per germline, CDR1 MDHEN and CDR2 SYDVKM. The chain's CDR3 is CASSLSGGARNEQFF. CDR3 sequence (DNA): TGTGCCAGCAGTTTATCAGGGGGGGCCCGGAATGAGCAGTTCTTC.